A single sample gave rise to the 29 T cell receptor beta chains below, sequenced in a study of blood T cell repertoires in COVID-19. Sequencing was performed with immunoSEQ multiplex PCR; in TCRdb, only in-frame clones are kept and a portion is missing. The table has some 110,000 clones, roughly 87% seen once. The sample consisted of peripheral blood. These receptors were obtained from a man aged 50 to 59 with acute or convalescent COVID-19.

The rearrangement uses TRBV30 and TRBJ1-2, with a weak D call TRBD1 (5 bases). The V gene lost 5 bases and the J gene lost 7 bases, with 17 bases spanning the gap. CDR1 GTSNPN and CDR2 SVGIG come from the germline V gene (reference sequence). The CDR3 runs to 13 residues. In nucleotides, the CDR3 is TGTGCCTGGGTAACAACAGGCTTCAGTGGCTACACCTTC. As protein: CAWVTTGFSGYTF. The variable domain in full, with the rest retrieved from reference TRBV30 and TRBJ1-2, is SQTIHQWPATLVQPVGSPLSLECTVEGTSNPNLYWYRQAAGRGLQLLFYSVGIGQISSEVPQNLSASRPQDRQFILSSKKLLLSDSGFYLCAWVTTGFSGYTFGSGTRLTVV.

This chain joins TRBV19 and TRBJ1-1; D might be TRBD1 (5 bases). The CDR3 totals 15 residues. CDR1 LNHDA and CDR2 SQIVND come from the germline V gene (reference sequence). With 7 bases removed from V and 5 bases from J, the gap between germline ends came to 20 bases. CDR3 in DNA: TGTGCCAGTATCGATGCATGGACAATAGGGACTGAAGCTTTCTTT. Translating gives CASIDAWTIGTEAFF.

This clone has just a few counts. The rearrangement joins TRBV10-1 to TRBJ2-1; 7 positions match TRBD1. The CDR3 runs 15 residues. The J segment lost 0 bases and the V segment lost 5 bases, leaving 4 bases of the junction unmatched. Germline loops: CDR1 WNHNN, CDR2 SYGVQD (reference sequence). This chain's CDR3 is CASSPGTASYNEQFF. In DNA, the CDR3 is TGCGCCAGCAGTCCCGGGACAGCCTCCTACAATGAGCAGTTCTTC.

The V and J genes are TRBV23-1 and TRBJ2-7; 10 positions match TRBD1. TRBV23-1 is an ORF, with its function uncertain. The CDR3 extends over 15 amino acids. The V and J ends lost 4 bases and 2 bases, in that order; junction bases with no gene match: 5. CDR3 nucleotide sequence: TGCGCCAGCAGTCCTACCGGGACAGGGGCCTACGAGCAGTACTTC. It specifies CASSPTGTGAYEQYF.

The CDR3: CASSSPQGYEQYF. CDR3 nucleotide sequence: TGTGCCAGCAGTTCGCCCCAGGGGTACGAGCAGTACTTC. The chain carries TRBV6-6 and TRBJ2-7, with TRBD1 as a possible D gene (6 bases). Trimming shortened V by 4 bases and J by 4 bases, and 11 bases separated the two germline ends. Germline CDR1 reads MNHNY; CDR2 reads SVGAGI (reference sequence). This CDR3 region has 13 residues.

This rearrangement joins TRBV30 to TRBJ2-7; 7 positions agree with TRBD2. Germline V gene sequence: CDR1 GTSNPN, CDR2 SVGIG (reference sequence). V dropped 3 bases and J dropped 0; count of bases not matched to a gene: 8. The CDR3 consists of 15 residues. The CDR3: CAWRRRGGVSYEQYF. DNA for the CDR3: TGTGCCTGGAGGCGTCGTGGGGGGGTCTCCTACGAGCAGTACTTC.

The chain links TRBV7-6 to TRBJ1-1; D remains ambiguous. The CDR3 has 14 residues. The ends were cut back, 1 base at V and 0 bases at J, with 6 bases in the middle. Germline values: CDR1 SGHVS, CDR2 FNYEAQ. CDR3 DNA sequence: TGTGCCAGCAGCTTAGGAGCGGTGAACACTGAAGCTTTCTTT. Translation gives CASSLGAVNTEAFF. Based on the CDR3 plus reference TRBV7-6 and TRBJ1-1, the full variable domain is GAGVSQSPRYKVTKRGQDVALRCDPISGHVSLYWYRQALGQGPEFLTYFNYEAQQDKSGLPNDRFSAERPEGSISTLTIQRTEQRDSAMYRCASSLGAVNTEAFFGQGTRLTVV.

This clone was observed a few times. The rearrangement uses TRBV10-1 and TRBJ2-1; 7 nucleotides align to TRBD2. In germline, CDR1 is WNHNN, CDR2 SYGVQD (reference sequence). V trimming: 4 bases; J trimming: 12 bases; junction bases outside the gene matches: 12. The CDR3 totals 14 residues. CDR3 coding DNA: TGCGCCAGCAGTGCGTTGCGGGAGATCAGCTGGCAGTTCTTC. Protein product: CASSALREISWQFF.

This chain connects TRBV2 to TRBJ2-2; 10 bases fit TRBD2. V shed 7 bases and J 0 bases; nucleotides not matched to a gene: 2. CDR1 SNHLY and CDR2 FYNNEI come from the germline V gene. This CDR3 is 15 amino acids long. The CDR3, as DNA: TGTGCCAGCAAAGCGGGAGGGTCGAACACCGGGGAGCTGTTTTTT. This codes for CASKAGGSNTGELFF.

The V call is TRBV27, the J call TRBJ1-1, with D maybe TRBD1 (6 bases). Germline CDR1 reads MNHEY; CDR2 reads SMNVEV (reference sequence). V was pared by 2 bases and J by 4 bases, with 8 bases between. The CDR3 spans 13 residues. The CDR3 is CASSLIQGTEAFF. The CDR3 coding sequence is TGTGCCAGCAGTTTAATACAGGGCACTGAAGCTTTCTTT.

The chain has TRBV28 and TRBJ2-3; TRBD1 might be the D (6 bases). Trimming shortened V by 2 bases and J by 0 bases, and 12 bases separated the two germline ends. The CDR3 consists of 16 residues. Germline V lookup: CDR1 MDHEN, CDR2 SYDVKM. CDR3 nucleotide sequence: TGTGCCAGCAGTTTAACAGGGAGTGAGAGCACAGATACGCAGTATTTT. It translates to CASSLTGSESTDTQYF. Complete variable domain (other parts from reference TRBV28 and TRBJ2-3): DVKVTQSSRYLVKRTGEKVFLECVQDMDHENMFWYRQDPGLGLRLIYFSYDVKMKEKGDIPEGYSVSREKKERFSLILESASTNQTSMYLCASSLTGSESTDTQYFGPGTRLTVL.

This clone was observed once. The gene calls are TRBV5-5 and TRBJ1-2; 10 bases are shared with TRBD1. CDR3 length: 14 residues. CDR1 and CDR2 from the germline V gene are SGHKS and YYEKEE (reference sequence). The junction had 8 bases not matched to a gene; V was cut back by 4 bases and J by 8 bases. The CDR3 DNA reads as TGTGCCAGCAGCGCCCGGGACAGGGGAGACGGCTACACCTTC. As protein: CASSARDRGDGYTF.

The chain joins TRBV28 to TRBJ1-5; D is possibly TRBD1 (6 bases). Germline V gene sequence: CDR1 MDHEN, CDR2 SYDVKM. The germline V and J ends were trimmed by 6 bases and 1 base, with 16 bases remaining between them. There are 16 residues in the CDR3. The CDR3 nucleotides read TGTGCCAGCAGCCGAGGGGGAGTTCAGAGCAATCAGCCCCAGCATTTT. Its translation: CASSRGGVQSNQPQHF.

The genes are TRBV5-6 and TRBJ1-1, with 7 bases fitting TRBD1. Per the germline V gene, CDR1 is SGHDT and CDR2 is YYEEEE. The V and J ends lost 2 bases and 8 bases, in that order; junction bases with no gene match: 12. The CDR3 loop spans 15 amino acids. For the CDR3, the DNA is TGTGCCAGCAGCTTCAGACAGGGAATGAAAAAAGAAGCTTTCTTT. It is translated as CASSFRQGMKKEAFF.

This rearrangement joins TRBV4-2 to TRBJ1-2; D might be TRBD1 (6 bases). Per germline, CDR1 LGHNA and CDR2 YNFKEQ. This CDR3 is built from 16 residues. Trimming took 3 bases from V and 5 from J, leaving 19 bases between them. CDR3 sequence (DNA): TGTGCCAGCAGCCAGACCGCGGACAGTAGCGCTTATGGCTACACCTTC. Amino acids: CASSQTADSSAYGYTF.

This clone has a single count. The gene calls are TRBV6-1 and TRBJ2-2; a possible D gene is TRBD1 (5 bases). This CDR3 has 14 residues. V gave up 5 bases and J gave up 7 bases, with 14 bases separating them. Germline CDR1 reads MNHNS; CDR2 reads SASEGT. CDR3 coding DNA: TGTGCCAGCAGTTGGGAAAGGGGAAACGGGGAGCTGTTTTTT. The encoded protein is CASSWERGNGELFF.

The CDR3 loop reads CASGLAPGLAGAANTGELFF. For the CDR3, the DNA is TGTGCTAGTGGTTTGGCACCGGGACTAGCGGGGGCCGCGAACACCGGGGAGCTGTTTTTT. V is TRBV12-5 and J is TRBJ2-2, with TRBD2 identical over 14 bases. J was trimmed by 0 bases and V by 1 base; bases with no gene match: 7. Germline V gene lookup returns CDR1 LGHNT and CDR2 FRNRAP. CDR3 length: 20 amino acids.

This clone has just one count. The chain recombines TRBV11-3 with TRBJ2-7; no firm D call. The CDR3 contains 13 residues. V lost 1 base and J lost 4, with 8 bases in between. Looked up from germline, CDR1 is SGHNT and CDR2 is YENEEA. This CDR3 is CASSLGFRYEQYF. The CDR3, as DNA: TGTGCCAGCAGCTTAGGTTTCAGGTACGAGCAGTACTTC.

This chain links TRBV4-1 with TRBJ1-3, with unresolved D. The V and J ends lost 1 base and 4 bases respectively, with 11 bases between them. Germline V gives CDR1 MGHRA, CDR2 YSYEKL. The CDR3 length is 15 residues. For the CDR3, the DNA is TGCGCCAGCAGCCAAGGCGGTTTTGCGGGAAACACCATATATTTT. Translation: CASSQGGFAGNTIYF.

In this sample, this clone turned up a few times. The CDR3 coding sequence is TGTGCCAGCAGCCTCAGGGTAGTTGGTGAAAAACTGTTTTTT. Protein: CASSLRVVGEKLFF. The chain combines TRBV14 with TRBJ1-4, with TRBD1 as a possible D gene (5 bases). V lost 4 bases and J lost 7, with 13 bases in between. CDR3 size: 14 residues. Germline loops: CDR1 SGHDN, CDR2 FVKESK.

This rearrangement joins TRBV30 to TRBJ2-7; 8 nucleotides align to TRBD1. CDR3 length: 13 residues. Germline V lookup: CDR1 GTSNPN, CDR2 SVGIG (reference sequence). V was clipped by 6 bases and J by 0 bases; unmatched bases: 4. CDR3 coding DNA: TGTGCCTGCCGGGACAGGAGCTCCTACGAGCAGTACTTC. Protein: CACRDRSSYEQYF.

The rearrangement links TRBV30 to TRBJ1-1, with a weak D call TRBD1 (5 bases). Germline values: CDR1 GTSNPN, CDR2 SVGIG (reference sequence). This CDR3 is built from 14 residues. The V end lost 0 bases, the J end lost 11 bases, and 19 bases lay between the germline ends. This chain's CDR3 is CAWSVRSGAGLAFF. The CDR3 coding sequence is TGTGCCTGGAGTGTACGGAGTGGGGCAGGGTTGGCTTTCTTT.

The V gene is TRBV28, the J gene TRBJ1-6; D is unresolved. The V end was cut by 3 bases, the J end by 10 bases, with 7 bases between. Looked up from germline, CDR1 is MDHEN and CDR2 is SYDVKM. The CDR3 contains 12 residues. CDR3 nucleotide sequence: TGTGCCAGCAGTTTTCGGGAATCACCCCTCCACTTT. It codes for CASSFRESPLHF.

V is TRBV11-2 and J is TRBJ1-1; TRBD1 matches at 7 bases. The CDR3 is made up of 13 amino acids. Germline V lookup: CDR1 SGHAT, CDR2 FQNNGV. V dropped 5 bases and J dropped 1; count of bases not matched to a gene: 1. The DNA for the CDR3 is TGTGCCAGCAGCCGGGACAGGAACACTGAAGCTTTCTTT. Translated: CASSRDRNTEAFF.

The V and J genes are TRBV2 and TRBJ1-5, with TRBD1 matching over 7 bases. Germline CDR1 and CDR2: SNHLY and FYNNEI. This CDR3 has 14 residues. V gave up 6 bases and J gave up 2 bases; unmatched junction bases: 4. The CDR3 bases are TGTGCCAGCAGAACCGGGACAGGCAATCAGCCCCAGCATTTT. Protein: CASRTGTGNQPQHF.

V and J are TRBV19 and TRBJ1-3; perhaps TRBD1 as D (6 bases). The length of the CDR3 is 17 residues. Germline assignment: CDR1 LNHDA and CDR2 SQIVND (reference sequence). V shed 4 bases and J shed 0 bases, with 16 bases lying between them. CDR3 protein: CASSKSGTKSSGNTIYF. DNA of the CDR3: TGTGCCAGTAGTAAGTCCGGGACAAAGAGCTCTGGAAACACCATATATTTT.

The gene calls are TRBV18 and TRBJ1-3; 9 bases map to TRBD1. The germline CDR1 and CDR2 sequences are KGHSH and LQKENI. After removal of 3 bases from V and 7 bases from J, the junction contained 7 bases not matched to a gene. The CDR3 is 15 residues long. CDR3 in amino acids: CASSPPDRGRNTIYF. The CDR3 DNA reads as TGTGCCAGCTCACCTCCGGACAGGGGACGGAACACCATATATTTT.

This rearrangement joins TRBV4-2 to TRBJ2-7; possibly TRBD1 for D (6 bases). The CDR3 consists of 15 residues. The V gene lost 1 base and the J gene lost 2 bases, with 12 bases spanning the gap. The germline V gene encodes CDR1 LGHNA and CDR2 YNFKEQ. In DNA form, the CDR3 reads TGTGCCAGCAGCCAAGCTACCGGACAGACCTACGAGCAGTACTTC. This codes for CASSQATGQTYEQYF.

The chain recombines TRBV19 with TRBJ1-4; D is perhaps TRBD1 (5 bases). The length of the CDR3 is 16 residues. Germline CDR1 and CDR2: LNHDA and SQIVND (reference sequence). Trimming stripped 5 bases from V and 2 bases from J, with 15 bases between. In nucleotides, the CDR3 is TGTGCCAGTAGTGGGGGGGTCGCTGGGACTAATGAAAAACTGTTTTTT. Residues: CASSGGVAGTNEKLFF.